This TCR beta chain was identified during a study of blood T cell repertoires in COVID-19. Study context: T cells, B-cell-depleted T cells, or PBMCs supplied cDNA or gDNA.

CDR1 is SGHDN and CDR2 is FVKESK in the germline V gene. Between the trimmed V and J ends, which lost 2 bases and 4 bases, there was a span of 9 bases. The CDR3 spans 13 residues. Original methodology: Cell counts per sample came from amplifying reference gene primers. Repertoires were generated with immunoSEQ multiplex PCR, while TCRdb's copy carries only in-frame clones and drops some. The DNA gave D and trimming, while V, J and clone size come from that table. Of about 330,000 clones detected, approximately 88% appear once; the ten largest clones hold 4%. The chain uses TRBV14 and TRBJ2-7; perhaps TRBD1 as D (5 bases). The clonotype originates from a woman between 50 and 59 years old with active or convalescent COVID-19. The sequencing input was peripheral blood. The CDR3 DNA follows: TGTGCCAGCAGCCAACTCGACAGTTACGAGCAGTACTTC. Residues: CASSQLDSYEQYF.